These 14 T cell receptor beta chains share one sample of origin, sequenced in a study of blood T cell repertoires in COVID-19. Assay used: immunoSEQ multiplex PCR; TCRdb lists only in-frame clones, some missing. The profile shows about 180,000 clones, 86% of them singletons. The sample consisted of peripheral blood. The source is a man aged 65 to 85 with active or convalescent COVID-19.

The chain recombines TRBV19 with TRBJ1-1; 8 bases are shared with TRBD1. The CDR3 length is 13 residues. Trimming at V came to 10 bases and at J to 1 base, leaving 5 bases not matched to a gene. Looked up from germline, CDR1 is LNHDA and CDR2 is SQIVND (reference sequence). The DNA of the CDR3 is TGTGCCACCCAGACAGGGGAGAACACTGAAGCTTTCTTT. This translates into CATQTGENTEAFF.

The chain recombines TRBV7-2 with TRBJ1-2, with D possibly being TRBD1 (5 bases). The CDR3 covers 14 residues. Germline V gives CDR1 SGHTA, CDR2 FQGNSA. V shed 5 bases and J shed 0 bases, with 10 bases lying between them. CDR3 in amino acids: CASSLMTANYGYTF. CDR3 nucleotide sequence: TGTGCCAGCAGCCTTATGACAGCTAACTATGGCTACACCTTC.

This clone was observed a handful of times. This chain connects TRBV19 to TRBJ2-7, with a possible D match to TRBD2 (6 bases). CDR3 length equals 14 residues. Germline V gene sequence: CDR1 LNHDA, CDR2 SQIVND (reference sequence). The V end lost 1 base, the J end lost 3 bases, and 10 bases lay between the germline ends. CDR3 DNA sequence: TGTGCCAGTAGTATAGGTGCGGGGTACTACGAGCAGTACTTC. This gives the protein CASSIGAGYYEQYF.

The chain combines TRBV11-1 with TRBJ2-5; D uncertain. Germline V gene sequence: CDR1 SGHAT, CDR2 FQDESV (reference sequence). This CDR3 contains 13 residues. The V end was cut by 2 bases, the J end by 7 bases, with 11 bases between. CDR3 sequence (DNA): TGTGCCAGCAGCTTACGGGTTACCGGGACCCAGTACTTC. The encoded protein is CASSLRVTGTQYF. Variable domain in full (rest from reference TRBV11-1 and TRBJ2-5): EAEVAQSPRYKITEKSQAVAFWCDPISGHATLYWYRQILGQGPELLVQFQDESVVDDSQLPKDRFSAERLKGVDSTLKIQPAELGDSAMYLCASSLRVTGTQYFGPGTRLLVL.

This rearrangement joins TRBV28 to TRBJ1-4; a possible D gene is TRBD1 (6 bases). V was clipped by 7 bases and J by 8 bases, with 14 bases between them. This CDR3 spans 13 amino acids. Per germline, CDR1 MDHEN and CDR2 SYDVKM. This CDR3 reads CASMYPGVEKLFF. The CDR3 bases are TGTGCCAGCATGTATCCAGGGGTAGAAAAACTGTTTTTT.

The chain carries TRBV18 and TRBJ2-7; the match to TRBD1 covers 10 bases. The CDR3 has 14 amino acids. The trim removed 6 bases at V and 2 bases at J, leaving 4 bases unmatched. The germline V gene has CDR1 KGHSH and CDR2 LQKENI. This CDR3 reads CASSIGTGAYEQYF. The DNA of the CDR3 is TGTGCCAGCTCTATTGGGACAGGGGCCTACGAGCAGTACTTC.

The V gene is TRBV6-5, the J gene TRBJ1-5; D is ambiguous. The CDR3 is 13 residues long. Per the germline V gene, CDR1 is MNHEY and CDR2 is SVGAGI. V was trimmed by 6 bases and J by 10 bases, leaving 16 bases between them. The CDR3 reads CASRGSHYLPQHF. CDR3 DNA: TGTGCCAGCAGGGGGAGTCACTATCTTCCCCAGCATTTT.

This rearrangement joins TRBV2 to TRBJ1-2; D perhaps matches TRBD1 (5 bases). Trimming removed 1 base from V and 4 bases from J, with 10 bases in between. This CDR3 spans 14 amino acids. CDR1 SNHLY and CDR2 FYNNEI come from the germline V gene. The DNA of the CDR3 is TGTGCCAGCAGTGAAGGGACATCACTCTATGGCTACACCTTC. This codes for CASSEGTSLYGYTF. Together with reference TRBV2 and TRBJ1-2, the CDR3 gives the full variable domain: EPEVTQTPSHQVTQMGQEVILRCVPISNHLYFYWYRQILGQKVEFLVSFYNNEISEKSEIFDDQFSVERPDGSNFTLKIRSTKLEDSAMYFCASSEGTSLYGYTFGSGTRLTVV.

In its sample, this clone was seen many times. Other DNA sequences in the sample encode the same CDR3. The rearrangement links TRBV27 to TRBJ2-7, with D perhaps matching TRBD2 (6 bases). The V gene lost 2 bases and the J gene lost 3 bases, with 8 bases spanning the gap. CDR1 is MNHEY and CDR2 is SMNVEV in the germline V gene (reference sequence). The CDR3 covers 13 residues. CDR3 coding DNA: TGTGCCAGCAGTTTACGGGAGAACTACGAGCAGTACTTC. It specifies CASSLRENYEQYF.

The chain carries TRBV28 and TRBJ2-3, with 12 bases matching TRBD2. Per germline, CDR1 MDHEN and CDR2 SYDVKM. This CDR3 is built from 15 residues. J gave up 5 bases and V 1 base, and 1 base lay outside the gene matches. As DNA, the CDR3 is TGTGCCAGCAGTTTATCGACTAGCGGGAGAGATACGCAGTATTTT. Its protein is CASSLSTSGRDTQYF.

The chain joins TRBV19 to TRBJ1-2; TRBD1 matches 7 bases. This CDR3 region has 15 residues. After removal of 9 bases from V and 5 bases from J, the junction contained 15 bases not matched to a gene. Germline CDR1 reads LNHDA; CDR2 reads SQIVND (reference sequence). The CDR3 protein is CASKPPGTADYGYTF. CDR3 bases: TGTGCCAGCAAACCTCCCGGGACAGCCGATTATGGCTACACCTTC.

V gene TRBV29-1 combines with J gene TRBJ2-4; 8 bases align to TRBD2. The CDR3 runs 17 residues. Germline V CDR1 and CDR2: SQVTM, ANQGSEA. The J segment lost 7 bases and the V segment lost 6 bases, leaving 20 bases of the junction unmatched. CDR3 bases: TGCAGCGTAGCAAAGGGGCCCGGGAGGGGAGAGATTAACATTCAGTACTTC. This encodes CSVAKGPGRGEINIQYF.

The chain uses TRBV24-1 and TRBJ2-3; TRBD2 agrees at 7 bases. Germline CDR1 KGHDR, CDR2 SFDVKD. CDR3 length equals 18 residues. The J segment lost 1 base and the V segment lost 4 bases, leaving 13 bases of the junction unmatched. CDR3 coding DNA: TGTGCCACCAGTGAGGCGAGGGGTAGCGGGCTCCGCACAGATACGCAGTATTTT. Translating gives CATSEARGSGLRTDTQYF.

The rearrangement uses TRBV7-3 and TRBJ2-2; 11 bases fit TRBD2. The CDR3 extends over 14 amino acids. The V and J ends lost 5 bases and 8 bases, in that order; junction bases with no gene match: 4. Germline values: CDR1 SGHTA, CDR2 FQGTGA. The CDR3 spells CASSTGLAEGELFF. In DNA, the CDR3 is TGTGCCAGCAGCACGGGACTAGCGGAGGGGGAGCTGTTTTTT.